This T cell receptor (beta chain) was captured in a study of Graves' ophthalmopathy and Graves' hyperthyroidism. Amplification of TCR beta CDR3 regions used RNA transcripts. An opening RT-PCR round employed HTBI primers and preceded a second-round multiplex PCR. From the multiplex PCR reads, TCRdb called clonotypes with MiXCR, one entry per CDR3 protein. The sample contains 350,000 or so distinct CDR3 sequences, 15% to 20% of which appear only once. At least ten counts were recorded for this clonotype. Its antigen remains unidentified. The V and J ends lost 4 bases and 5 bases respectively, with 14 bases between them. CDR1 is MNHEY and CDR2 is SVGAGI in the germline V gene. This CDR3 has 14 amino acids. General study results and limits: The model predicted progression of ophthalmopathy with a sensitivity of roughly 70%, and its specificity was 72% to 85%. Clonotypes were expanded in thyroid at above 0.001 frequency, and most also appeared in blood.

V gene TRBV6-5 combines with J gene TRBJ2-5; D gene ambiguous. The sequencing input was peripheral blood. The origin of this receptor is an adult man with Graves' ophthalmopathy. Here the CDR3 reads CASSCRPAGETQYF. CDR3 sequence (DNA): TGTGCCAGCAGTTGCAGGCCTGCTGGGGAGACCCAGTACTTC.